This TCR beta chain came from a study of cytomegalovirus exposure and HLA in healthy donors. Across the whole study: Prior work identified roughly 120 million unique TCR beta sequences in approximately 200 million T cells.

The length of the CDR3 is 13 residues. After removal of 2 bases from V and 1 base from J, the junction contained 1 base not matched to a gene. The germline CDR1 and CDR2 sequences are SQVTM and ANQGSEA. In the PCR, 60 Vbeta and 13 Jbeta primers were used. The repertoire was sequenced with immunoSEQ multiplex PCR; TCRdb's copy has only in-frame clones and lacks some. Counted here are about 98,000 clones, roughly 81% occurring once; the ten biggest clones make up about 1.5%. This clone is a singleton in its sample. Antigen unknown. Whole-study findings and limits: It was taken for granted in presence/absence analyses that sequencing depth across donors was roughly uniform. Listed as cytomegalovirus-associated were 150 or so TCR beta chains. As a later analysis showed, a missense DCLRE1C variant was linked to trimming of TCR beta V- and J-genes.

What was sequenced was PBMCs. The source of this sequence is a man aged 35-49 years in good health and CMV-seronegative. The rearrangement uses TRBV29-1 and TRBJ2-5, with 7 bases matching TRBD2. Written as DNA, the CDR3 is TGCAGCGTTGAAAGCGGGACCCAAGAGACCCAGTACTTC. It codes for CSVESGTQETQYF.